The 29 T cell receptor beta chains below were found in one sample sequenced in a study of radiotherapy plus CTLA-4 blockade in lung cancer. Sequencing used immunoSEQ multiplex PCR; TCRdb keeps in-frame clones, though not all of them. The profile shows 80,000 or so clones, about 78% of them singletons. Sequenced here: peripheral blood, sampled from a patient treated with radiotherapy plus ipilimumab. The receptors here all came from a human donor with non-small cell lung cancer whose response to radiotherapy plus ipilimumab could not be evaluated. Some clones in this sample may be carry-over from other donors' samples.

Written as DNA, the CDR3 is TGTGCCAGCAGCCCCCCCGGCAGCCGGGGAGGAAACACCATATATTTT. Encoded protein: CASSPPGSRGGNTIYF. This rearrangement joins TRBV7-9 to TRBJ1-3; D unclear. The V gene lost 5 bases and the J gene lost 4 bases, with 18 bases spanning the gap. The CDR3 extends over 16 amino acids. CDR1 and CDR2 (germline): SEHNR, FQNEAQ (reference sequence).

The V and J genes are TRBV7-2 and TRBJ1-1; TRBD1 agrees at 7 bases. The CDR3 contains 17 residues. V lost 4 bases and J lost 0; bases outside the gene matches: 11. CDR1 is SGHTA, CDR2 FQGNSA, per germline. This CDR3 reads CASSSITWDRLNTEAFF. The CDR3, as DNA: TGTGCCAGCAGCTCCATTACTTGGGACAGATTGAACACTGAAGCTTTCTTT.

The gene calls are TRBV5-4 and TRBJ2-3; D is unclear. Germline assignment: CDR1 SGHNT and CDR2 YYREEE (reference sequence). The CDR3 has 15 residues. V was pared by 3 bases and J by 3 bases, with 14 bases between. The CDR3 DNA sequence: TGTGCCAGCAGCTCGACATTATCGACAACAGATACGCAGTATTTT. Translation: CASSSTLSTTDTQYF.

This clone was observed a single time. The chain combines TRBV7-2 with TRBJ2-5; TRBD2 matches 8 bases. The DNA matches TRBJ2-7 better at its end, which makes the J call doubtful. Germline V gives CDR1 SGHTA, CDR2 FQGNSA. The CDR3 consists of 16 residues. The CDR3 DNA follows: TGTGCCAGCAGCTTAGAAACGGGGGGGCCAATGTACGAGCAGTACTTC. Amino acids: CASSLETGGPMYEQYF.

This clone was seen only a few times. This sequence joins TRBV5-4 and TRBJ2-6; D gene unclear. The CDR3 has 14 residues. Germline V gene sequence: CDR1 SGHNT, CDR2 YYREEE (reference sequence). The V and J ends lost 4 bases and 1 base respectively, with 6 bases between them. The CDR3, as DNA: TGTGCCAGCAGCGTCGGGTCTGGGGCCAACGTCCTGACTTTC. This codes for CASSVGSGANVLTF.

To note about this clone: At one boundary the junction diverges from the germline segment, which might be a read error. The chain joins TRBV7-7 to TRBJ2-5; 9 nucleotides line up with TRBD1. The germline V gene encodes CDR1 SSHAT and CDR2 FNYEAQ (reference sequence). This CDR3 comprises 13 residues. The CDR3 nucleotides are TGTGCTAGCAGCCCCGACAGGGGGGAGACCCAGTACTTC. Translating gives CASSPDRGETQYF.

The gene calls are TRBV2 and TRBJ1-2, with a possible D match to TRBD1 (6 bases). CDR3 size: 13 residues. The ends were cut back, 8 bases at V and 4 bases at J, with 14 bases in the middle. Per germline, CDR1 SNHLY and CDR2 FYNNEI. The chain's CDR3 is CASGGTGLYGYTF. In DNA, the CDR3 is TGTGCCAGCGGGGGAACAGGGCTCTATGGCTACACCTTC.

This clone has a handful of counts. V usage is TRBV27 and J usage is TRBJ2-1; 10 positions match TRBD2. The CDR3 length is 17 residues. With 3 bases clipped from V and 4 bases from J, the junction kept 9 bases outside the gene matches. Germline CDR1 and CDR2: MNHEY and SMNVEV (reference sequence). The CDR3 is CASSFYISGGNYNEQFF. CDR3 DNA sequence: TGTGCCAGCAGTTTCTACATTAGCGGGGGGAATTACAATGAGCAGTTCTTC.

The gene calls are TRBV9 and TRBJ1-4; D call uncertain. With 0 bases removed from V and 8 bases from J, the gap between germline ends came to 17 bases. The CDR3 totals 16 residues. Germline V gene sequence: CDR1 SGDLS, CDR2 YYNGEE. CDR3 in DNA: TGTGCCAGCAGCGTAGAGGAGGGCGGCCCTGGGGAAAAACTGTTTTTT. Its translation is CASSVEEGGPGEKLFF.

The chain's CDR3 is CASSRSGLISDIQYF. CDR3 nucleotide sequence: TGTGCCAGCAGCCGCTCGGGACTCATATCGGACATTCAGTACTTC. The gene calls are TRBV2 and TRBJ2-4, with D possibly TRBD2 on 6 matching bases. This CDR3 comprises 15 residues. The V end was cut by 6 bases, the J end by 8 bases, with 20 bases between. Per the germline V gene, CDR1 is SNHLY and CDR2 is FYNNEI.

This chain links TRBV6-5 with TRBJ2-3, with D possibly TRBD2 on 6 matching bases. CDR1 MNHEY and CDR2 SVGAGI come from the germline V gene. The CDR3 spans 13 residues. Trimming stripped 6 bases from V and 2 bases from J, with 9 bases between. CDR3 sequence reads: CASRGGVTDTQYF. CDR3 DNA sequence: TGTGCCAGCAGGGGCGGGGTCACAGATACGCAGTATTTT.

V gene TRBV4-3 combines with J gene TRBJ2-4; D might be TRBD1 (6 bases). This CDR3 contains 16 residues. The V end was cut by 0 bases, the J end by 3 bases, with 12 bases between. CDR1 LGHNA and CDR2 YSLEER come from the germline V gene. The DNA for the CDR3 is TGCGCCAGCAGCCAAGACTACAGGGATGTCAAAAACATTCAGTACTTC. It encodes CASSQDYRDVKNIQYF.

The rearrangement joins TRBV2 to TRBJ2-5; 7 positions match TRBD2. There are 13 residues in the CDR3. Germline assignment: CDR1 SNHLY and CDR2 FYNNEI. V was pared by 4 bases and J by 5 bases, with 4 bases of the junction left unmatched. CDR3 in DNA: TGTGCCAGCAGTGGGGAGGGCGGGGAGACCCAGTACTTC. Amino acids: CASSGEGGETQYF.

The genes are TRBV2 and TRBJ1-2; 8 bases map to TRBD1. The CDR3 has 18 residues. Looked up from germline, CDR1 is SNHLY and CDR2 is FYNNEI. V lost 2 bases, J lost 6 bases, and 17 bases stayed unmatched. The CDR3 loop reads CASSEMSKPLQGGHGYTF. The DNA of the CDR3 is TGTGCCAGCAGTGAAATGTCCAAACCATTACAGGGGGGGCATGGCTACACCTTC.

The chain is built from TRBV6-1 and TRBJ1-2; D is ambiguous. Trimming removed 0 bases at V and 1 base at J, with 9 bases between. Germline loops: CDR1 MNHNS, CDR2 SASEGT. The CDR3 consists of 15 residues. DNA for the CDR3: TGTGCCAGCAGTGAAGCGCAGTACCTTAACTATGGCTACACCTTC. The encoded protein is CASSEAQYLNYGYTF.

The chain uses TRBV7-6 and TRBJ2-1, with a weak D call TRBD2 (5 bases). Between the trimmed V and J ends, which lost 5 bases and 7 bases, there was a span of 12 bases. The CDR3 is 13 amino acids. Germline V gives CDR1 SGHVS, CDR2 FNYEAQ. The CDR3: CASSRMGRNEQFF. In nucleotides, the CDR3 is TGTGCCAGCAGCAGGATGGGGAGAAATGAGCAGTTCTTC.

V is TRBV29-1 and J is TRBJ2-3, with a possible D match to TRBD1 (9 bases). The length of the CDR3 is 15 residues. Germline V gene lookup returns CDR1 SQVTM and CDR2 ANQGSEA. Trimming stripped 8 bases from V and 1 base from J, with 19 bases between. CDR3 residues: CSLNGGDRGTDTQYF. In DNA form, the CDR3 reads TGCAGCCTCAACGGGGGGGACAGGGGCACAGATACGCAGTATTTT.

The CDR3 bases are TGTGCCAGCAGCCCCTGGGGACAGTTGAACACTGAAGCTTTCTTT. Translated, it gives CASSPWGQLNTEAFF. The chain carries TRBV4-2 and TRBJ1-1, with 7 bases aligning to TRBD1. V was pared by 4 bases and J by 0 bases, with 5 bases of the junction left unmatched. Germline V gives CDR1 LGHNA, CDR2 YNFKEQ. The CDR3 loop spans 15 amino acids.

This chain's CDR3 is CASSQYQGKVYNEQFF. In DNA, the CDR3 is TGTGCCAGCAGCCAATACCAGGGAAAAGTCTACAATGAGCAGTTCTTC. V and J are TRBV14 and TRBJ2-1, with D tentatively TRBD1 (5 bases). This CDR3 has 16 amino acids. The ends were cut back, 2 bases at V and 3 bases at J, with 14 bases in the middle. Germline V gives CDR1 SGHDN, CDR2 FVKESK.

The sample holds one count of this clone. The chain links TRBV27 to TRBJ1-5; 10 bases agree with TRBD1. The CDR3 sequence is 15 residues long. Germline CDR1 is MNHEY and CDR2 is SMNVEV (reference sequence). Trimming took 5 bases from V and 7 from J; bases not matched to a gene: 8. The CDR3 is CASSPGQGLEQPQHF. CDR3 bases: TGTGCCAGCAGTCCGGGACAGGGGTTAGAGCAGCCCCAGCATTTT.

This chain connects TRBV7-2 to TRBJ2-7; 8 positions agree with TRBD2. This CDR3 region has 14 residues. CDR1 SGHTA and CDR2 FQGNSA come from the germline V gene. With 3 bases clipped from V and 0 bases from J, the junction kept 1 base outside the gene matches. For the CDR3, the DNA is TGTGCCAGCAGCTTTAGCGGGGACTCCTACGAGCAGTACTTC. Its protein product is CASSFSGDSYEQYF. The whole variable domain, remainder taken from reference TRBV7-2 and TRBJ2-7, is GAGVSQSPSNKVTEKGKDVELRCDPISGHTALYWYRQSLGQGLEFLIYFQGNSAPDKSGLPSDRFSAERTGGSVSTLTIQRTQQEDSAVYLCASSFSGDSYEQYFGPGTRLTVT.

CDR3 loop: CASSWTSGGPYNEQFF. The DNA of the CDR3 is TGTGCCAGCAGCTGGACTAGCGGGGGGCCCTACAATGAGCAGTTCTTC. V usage is TRBV9 and J usage is TRBJ2-1, with 14 positions matching TRBD2. CDR3 length: 16 residues. The germline V gene encodes CDR1 SGDLS and CDR2 YYNGEE. After removal of 4 bases from V and 2 bases from J, the junction contained 2 bases not matched to a gene.

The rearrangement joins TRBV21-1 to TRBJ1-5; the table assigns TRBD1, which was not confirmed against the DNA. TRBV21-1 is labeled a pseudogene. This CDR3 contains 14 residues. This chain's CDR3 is CASSNGGGHQPQHF. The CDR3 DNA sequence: TGTGCCAGCAGCAATGGGGGCGGTCATCAGCCCCAGCATTTT.

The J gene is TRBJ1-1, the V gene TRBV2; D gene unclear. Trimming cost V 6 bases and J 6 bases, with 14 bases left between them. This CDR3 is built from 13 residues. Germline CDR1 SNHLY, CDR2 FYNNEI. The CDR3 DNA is TGTGCCAGCAGAAAGCGGGGTAGGTCTGAAGCTTTCTTT. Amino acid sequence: CASRKRGRSEAFF.

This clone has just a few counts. CDR3 bases: TGTGCCAGCAGGATAGGGACAGGGGGACGCTACGAGCAGTACTTC. It encodes CASRIGTGGRYEQYF. V and J are TRBV27 and TRBJ2-7, with TRBD1 matching over 11 bases. Germline V lookup: CDR1 MNHEY, CDR2 SMNVEV (reference sequence). V shed 6 bases and J 3 bases; nucleotides not matched to a gene: 7. The CDR3 is 15 residues long.

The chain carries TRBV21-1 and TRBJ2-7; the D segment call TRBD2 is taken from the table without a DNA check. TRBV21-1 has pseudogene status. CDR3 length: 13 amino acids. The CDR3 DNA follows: TGTGCCAGGGTTTCCGGGGGGATTTCCGAGCAGTACTTC. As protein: CARVSGGISEQYF.

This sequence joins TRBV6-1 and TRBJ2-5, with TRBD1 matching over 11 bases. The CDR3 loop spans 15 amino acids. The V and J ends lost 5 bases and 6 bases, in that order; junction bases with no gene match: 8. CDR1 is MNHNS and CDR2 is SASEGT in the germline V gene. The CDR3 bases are TGTGCCAGCAGTCATGGACAGGGGGCCCGAAAGACCCAGTACTTC. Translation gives CASSHGQGARKTQYF.

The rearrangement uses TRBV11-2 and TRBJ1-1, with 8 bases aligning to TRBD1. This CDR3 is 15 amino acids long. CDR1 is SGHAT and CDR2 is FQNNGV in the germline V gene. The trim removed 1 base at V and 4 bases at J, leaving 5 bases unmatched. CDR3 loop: CASSLGVDRGTEAFF. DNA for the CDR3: TGTGCCAGCAGCTTAGGTGTCGACAGGGGCACTGAAGCTTTCTTT.

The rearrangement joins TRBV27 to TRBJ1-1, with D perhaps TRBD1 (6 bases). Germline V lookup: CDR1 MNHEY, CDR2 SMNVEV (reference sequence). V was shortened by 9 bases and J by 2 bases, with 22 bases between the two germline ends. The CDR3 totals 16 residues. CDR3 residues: CASQVHQTGRNTEAFF. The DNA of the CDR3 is TGTGCCAGTCAGGTTCATCAGACAGGCCGAAACACTGAAGCTTTCTTT.